Shown below are 30 T cell receptor beta chains from a single sample sequenced in a study of blood T cell repertoires in COVID-19. Clones were read by immunoSEQ multiplex PCR, and TCRdb kept only the in-frame ones, dropping some. The sample includes around 180,000 clones, more than 75% of them seen just once. The specimen was PBMCs or T cells enriched from blood (not recorded which). These TCRs come from a woman aged 25-40 years who had recovered from COVID-19.

This chain uses TRBV7-9 with TRBJ1-6; tentative D call: TRBD1 (6 bases). The CDR3 runs to 15 residues. Germline V gives CDR1 SEHNR, CDR2 FQNEAQ (reference sequence). Trimming pared 1 base from V and 8 bases from J, leaving 12 bases between. The CDR3 nucleotides read TGTGCCAGCAGCTTAGTAGGGGGAGGGGATTCACCCCTCCACTTT. Residues: CASSLVGGGDSPLHF.

The chain uses TRBV2 and TRBJ1-4, with 9 nucleotides matching TRBD1. The CDR3 consists of 14 residues. Per germline, CDR1 SNHLY and CDR2 FYNNEI. V lost 9 bases to trimming and J lost 5 bases; unmatched junction nucleotides: 7. This chain's CDR3 is CASVYGTGNEKLFF. In DNA, the CDR3 is TGTGCCAGTGTCTACGGGACAGGGAATGAAAAACTGTTTTTT. The full variable domain, with the rest looked up from reference TRBV2 and TRBJ1-4, is EPEVTQTPSHQVTQMGQEVILRCVPISNHLYFYWYRQILGQKVEFLVSFYNNEISEKSEIFDDQFSVERPDGSNFTLKIRSTKLEDSAMYFCASVYGTGNEKLFFGSGTQLSVL.

The genes are TRBV7-8 and TRBJ1-2; the D gene is possibly TRBD1 (6 bases). The CDR3 runs 18 residues. Trimming pared 3 bases from V and 3 bases from J, leaving 23 bases between. Germline V gives CDR1 SGHVS, CDR2 FQNEAQ. CDR3 sequence (DNA): TGTGCCAGCAGCTTTAATGAGCAGGGGCTAAGAGAGGACTATGGCTACACCTTC. Amino acid sequence: CASSFNEQGLREDYGYTF.

This chain uses TRBV2 with TRBJ2-6; 11 nucleotides line up with TRBD1. The V gene's germline CDR1 is SNHLY and CDR2 FYNNEI. The ends lost 2 bases at V and 12 bases at J; junction bases unmatched: 9. CDR3 length: 16 residues. The CDR3 protein is CASSEFWTGGSRVLTF. For the CDR3, the DNA is TGTGCCAGCAGTGAATTCTGGACAGGGGGCTCTCGCGTCCTGACTTTC.

The chain uses TRBV10-2 and TRBJ2-7; perhaps TRBD1 as D (6 bases). CDR1 and CDR2 from the germline V gene are WSHSY and SAAADI. V lost 6 bases and J 3 bases, leaving 15 bases between the germline ends. This CDR3 is built from 14 residues. CDR3 in DNA: TGCGCCAGCAGAGATACAGGGTCCCTCTACGAGCAGTACTTC. Encoded protein: CASRDTGSLYEQYF.

The genes are TRBV5-1 and TRBJ1-1; a weak D match, TRBD1 (6 bases). The V gene's germline CDR1 is SGHRS and CDR2 YFSETQ. Between the trimmed V and J ends, which lost 8 bases and 1 base, there was a span of 9 bases. The length of the CDR3 is 12 residues. The CDR3 nucleotides are TGCGCCAGTAGACAGGAGAACACTGAAGCTTTCTTT. This gives the protein CASRQENTEAFF. The whole variable domain, filled in from reference TRBV5-1 and TRBJ1-1, reads KAGVTQTPRYLIKTRGQQVTLSCSPISGHRSVSWYQQTPGQGLQFLFEYFSETQRNKGNFPGRFSGRQFSNSRSEMNVSTLELGDSALYLCASRQENTEAFFGQGTRLTVV.

The gene calls are TRBV6-5 and TRBJ2-7; possible D gene TRBD1, 5 bases. V was pared by 5 bases and J by 3 bases, with 17 bases between. Germline CDR1 is MNHEY and CDR2 is SVGAGI. This CDR3 spans 15 amino acids. The CDR3 nucleotides read TGTGCCAGCAGTCCCGAAGGCTCAAGGGGCTACGAGCAGTACTTC. Protein product: CASSPEGSRGYEQYF.

The rearrangement uses TRBV5-6 and TRBJ2-5; D may be TRBD2 (5 bases). This CDR3 contains 14 residues. V was clipped by 5 bases and J by 1 base, with 12 bases between them. CDR1 SGHDT and CDR2 YYEEEE come from the germline V gene. The CDR3 nucleotides read TGTGCCAGCAGTTTAACTAGGGCCCAAGAGACCCAGTACTTC. Translation: CASSLTRAQETQYF.

J is TRBJ1-2 and V is TRBV6-1, with 9 positions matching TRBD1. The CDR3 extends over 17 amino acids. Germline CDR1 MNHNS, CDR2 SASEGT. V shed 4 bases and J 7 bases; nucleotides not matched to a gene: 16. For the CDR3, the DNA is TGTGCCAGCAGTGTAGAGGGGACCGGGACAGGGTTCTCTGGCTACACCTTC. It yields the protein CASSVEGTGTGFSGYTF.

This clone turned up a few times. The rearrangement joins TRBV5-8 to TRBJ2-7; tentatively, D is TRBD2 (5 bases). V was cut by 7 bases and J by 4 bases, with 24 bases left in between. Germline CDR1 is SGHTS and CDR2 is YDEGEE. There are 16 residues in the CDR3. The CDR3 DNA is TGTGCCAGCCCTTCTACCCCCGGAGATGCGGGTTACGAGCAGTACTTC. Residues: CASPSTPGDAGYEQYF.

The rearrangement joins TRBV2 to TRBJ2-1; D unclear. This CDR3 has 12 amino acids. V gave up 1 base and J gave up 13 bases, with 11 bases separating them. CDR1 is SNHLY, CDR2 FYNNEI, per germline. In nucleotides, the CDR3 is TGTGCCAGCAGTGAAGGATCAGGAATACAGTTCTTC. It encodes CASSEGSGIQFF. Filled out from reference TRBV2 and TRBJ2-1, the complete variable domain reads EPEVTQTPSHQVTQMGQEVILRCVPISNHLYFYWYRQILGQKVEFLVSFYNNEISEKSEIFDDQFSVERPDGSNFTLKIRSTKLEDSAMYFCASSEGSGIQFFGPGTRLTVL.

The V call is TRBV28, the J call TRBJ2-5; D is unclear. CDR1 is MDHEN and CDR2 is SYDVKM in the germline V gene. Trimming pared 2 bases from V and 2 bases from J, leaving 12 bases between. The CDR3 is 15 residues long. CDR3 in amino acids: CASSLRATTQETQYF. CDR3 DNA sequence: TGTGCCAGCAGTTTACGCGCCACTACGCAAGAGACCCAGTACTTC.

This clone is classed as medium-sized. This sequence joins TRBV25-1 and TRBJ1-2; D unclear. Germline lookup yields CDR1 MGHDK and CDR2 SYGVNS. V dropped 6 bases and J dropped 0 bases, with 11 bases sitting between them. The CDR3 is 14 amino acids. CDR3 sequence reads: CASSWESPNYGYTF. CDR3 bases: TGTGCCAGCAGCTGGGAGAGCCCTAACTATGGCTACACCTTC.

V usage is TRBV10-3 and J usage is TRBJ2-7; a possible D gene is TRBD1 (5 bases). The CDR3 extends over 13 amino acids. Germline CDR1 and CDR2: ENHRY and SYGVKD. V lost 6 bases and J 0 bases, leaving 9 bases between the germline ends. The CDR3 loop reads CAIRSQGSYEQYF. DNA of the CDR3: TGTGCCATCAGGAGTCAGGGCTCCTACGAGCAGTACTTC.

In DNA form, the CDR3 reads TGTGCCAGCAGTTTCTCACAATCTAACTATGGCTACACCTTC. Translated: CASSFSQSNYGYTF. This rearrangement joins TRBV27 to TRBJ1-2; D gene ambiguous. V gave up 3 bases and J gave up 0 bases, with 8 bases separating them. Germline-derived CDR1 and CDR2 are MNHEY and SMNVEV (reference sequence). The CDR3 contains 14 residues.

This chain links TRBV29-1 with TRBJ2-7, with 9 bases lining up with TRBD1. Germline V CDR1 and CDR2: SQVTM, ANQGSEA. The CDR3 extends over 16 amino acids. The ends lost 7 bases at V and 5 bases at J; junction bases unmatched: 18. CDR3 sequence (DNA): TGCAGCGCCGCGACTTTACCGGGACAGGGAACCCACGAGCAGTACTTC. Translating it yields CSAATLPGQGTHEQYF.

The V call is TRBV30, the J call TRBJ2-1; weak D call: TRBD2 (7 bases). Deletions cut 4 bases from V and 4 bases from J, with 14 bases between. This CDR3 spans 14 amino acids. Germline V gene data show CDR1 as GTSNPN and CDR2 as SVGIG (reference sequence). The CDR3 reads CAWNEGGLYNEQFF. DNA of the CDR3: TGTGCCTGGAACGAGGGGGGGTTATACAATGAGCAGTTCTTC.

The chain has TRBV15 and TRBJ2-3; D is possibly TRBD1 (6 bases). The ends were cut back, 3 bases at V and 5 bases at J, with 9 bases in the middle. The CDR3 loop spans 13 amino acids. Per germline, CDR1 LNHNV and CDR2 YYDKDF (reference sequence). As DNA, the CDR3 is TGTGCCACCAGCAGGCAGGGGAAAGATACGCAGTATTTT. Its translation: CATSRQGKDTQYF.

The rearrangement links TRBV30 to TRBJ2-2; no clear D gene. The CDR3 consists of 14 residues. V was pared by 2 bases and J by 5 bases, with 12 bases between. Germline CDR1 and CDR2: GTSNPN and SVGIG (reference sequence). The CDR3 DNA reads TGTGCCTGGAGTAGGCAGCTAGATACCGGGGAGCTGTTTTTT. This sequence encodes CAWSRQLDTGELFF.

The chain carries TRBV19 and TRBJ1-5; 11 positions match TRBD1. This CDR3 has 16 amino acids. V shed 5 bases and J 3 bases; nucleotides not matched to a gene: 6. Germline V CDR1 and CDR2: LNHDA, SQIVND (reference sequence). For the CDR3, the DNA is TGTGCCAGTAGTCCCCGGGACAGGGGGAACAATCAGCCCCAGCATTTT. This translates into CASSPRDRGNNQPQHF. The variable domain in full, completed from reference TRBV19 and TRBJ1-5, reads DGGITQSPKYLFRKEGQNVTLSCEQNLNHDAMYWYRQDPGQGLRLIYYSQIVNDFQKGDIAEGYSVSREKKESFPLTVTSAQKNPTAFYLCASSPRDRGNNQPQHFGDGTRLSIL.

J is TRBJ1-2 and V is TRBV4-1; 8 nucleotides agree with TRBD1. J lost 3 bases, V lost 1 base, and 7 bases had no gene match. Per germline, CDR1 MGHRA and CDR2 YSYEKL. The CDR3 is made up of 16 amino acids. The CDR3 nucleotides are TGCGCCAGCAGCCAAGTTCATGGACAGGGAGACTATGGCTACACCTTC. This encodes CASSQVHGQGDYGYTF.

This chain links TRBV13 with TRBJ2-7, with 7 nucleotides matching TRBD2. The V gene's germline CDR1 is PRHDT and CDR2 FYEKMQ (reference sequence). Trimming at V came to 5 bases and at J to 7 bases, leaving 8 bases not matched to a gene. CDR3 length: 13 amino acids. The CDR3 nucleotides read TGTGCCAGCAGCCTCGGACTAGTACGTGAGCAGTACTTC. It encodes CASSLGLVREQYF.

A note on this clone: The junction departs from germline at one end; a sequencing error may be responsible. The V gene is TRBV7-7, the J gene TRBJ2-1, with 7 bases identical to TRBD2. CDR3 length equals 17 residues. Germline CDR1 and CDR2: SSHAT and FNYEAQ (reference sequence). CDR3 nucleotides: TGTGCTAGCAGCCTCCGTCGCGGGAGTGAGGCCTACAATGAGCAGTTCTTC. It codes for CASSLRRGSEAYNEQFF.

The V call is TRBV3-1 (or the pseudogene TRBV3-2), the J call TRBJ1-1; D unclear. Germline V lookup: CDR1 LGHDT, CDR2 YNNKEL (reference sequence). V was pared by 1 base and J by 4 bases, with 13 bases between. This CDR3 spans 15 amino acids. The CDR3 region has the DNA TGTGCCAGCAGCCAAGGTACGGGTTCGTCCACTGAAGCTTTCTTT. This sequence encodes CASSQGTGSSTEAFF.

The chain uses TRBV28 and TRBJ2-2; D possibly corresponds to TRBD2 (5 bases). Germline loops: CDR1 MDHEN, CDR2 SYDVKM. V lost 6 bases and J 4 bases, leaving 9 bases between the germline ends. This CDR3 contains 13 residues. The CDR3 loop reads CASSGKGTGELFF. CDR3 DNA sequence: TGTGCCAGCAGCGGGAAGGGCACCGGGGAGCTGTTTTTT.

The chain has TRBV15 and TRBJ1-2, with D hard to call. Per germline, CDR1 LNHNV and CDR2 YYDKDF (reference sequence). This CDR3 comprises 17 residues. The germline V and J ends were trimmed by 6 bases and 2 bases, with 22 bases remaining between them. CDR3 loop: CATRLPMGGPSNYGYTF. The CDR3 DNA follows: TGTGCCACCAGGCTCCCGATGGGAGGTCCCTCAAACTATGGCTACACCTTC. The full variable domain, with the rest looked up from reference TRBV15 and TRBJ1-2, is DAMVIQNPRYQVTQFGKPVTLSCSQTLNHNVMYWYQQKSSQAPKLLFHYYDKDFNNEADTPDNFQSRRPNTSFCFLDIRSPGLGDTAMYLCATRLPMGGPSNYGYTFGSGTRLTVV.

The genes are TRBV7-8 and TRBJ2-1, with TRBD2 identical over 8 bases. The CDR3 has 15 amino acids. Unmatched junction bases numbered 6, after V lost 5 bases and J lost 3 bases. CDR1 SGHVS and CDR2 FQNEAQ come from the germline V gene. The CDR3 sequence: CASSPFSGSYNEQFF. The CDR3 DNA sequence: TGTGCCAGCAGCCCCTTCAGCGGGAGCTACAATGAGCAGTTCTTC.

The rearrangement uses TRBV4-1 and TRBJ1-2; the match to TRBD1 covers 8 bases. The CDR3 extends over 17 amino acids. Germline values: CDR1 MGHRA, CDR2 YSYEKL. V shed 0 bases and J 0 bases; nucleotides not matched to a gene: 6. CDR3 sequence (DNA): TGCGCCAGCAGCCAAGATCCATCAGGGGGCTCTAACTATGGCTACACCTTC. Translating gives CASSQDPSGGSNYGYTF.

The gene calls are TRBV9 and TRBJ2-7, with 11 bases identical to TRBD2. The V gene end was trimmed by 4 bases and the J gene end by 0 bases; junction bases not matched to a gene: 15. CDR3 length: 19 amino acids. Per the germline V gene, CDR1 is SGDLS and CDR2 is YYNGEE. CDR3 DNA sequence: TGTGCCAGCAGCACCCGTCGGCTAGCGGGAGGTCTACGCTCCTACGAGCAGTACTTC. Its translation: CASSTRRLAGGLRSYEQYF.

The chain couples TRBV29-1 to TRBJ2-1; D possibly corresponds to TRBD2 (5 bases). Germline CDR1 SQVTM, CDR2 ANQGSEA. Trimming removed 5 bases at V and 11 bases at J, with 13 bases between. The CDR3 contains 11 residues. CDR3 region: CSVYRGSQQFF. CDR3 DNA sequence: TGCAGCGTTTATCGTGGGAGTCAGCAGTTCTTC.